The rows below give T cell receptor beta chains drawn from one sample of a study of T cells in Graves' hyperthyroidism and ophthalmopathy. In TCRdb, the multiplex PCR reads were re-called with MiXCR into one record per CDR3 protein. This sample has roughly 500,000 distinct CDR3 sequences, with around 22% found just once. The sequenced sample was blood. These receptors all come from a woman aged 25-40 years with Graves' ophthalmopathy. Both conserved end residues are part of each CDR3. A D gene is named only where the DNA matches it firmly. Clone size is not always given. Where it is, it says once, few, many or a class for expanded clones.

length	V	size	J	D	CDR3	DNA
15	TRBV20-1	many	TRBJ2-2	TRBD2	CSARPGLVNTGELFF	TGCAGTGCTAGACCGGGACTAGTCAACACCGGGGAGCTGTTTTTT
14	TRBV3-1	few	TRBJ2-7	TRBD1	CASSHSTGGHEQYF	TGTGCCAGCAGCCATAGTACAGGGGGTCACGAGCAGTACTTC
15	TRBV10-3	many	TRBJ1-2	.	CAISESRGVAYGYTF	TGTGCCATCAGTGAGTCTCGTGGGGTGGCCTATGGCTACACCTTC
15	TRBV11-1	.	TRBJ1-2	.	CASSPEGVTSYGYTF	TGTGCCAGCAGCCCGGAAGGAGTTACGAGCTATGGCTACACCTTC
18	TRBV12-3/TRBV12-4	.	TRBJ2-5	TRBD2	CASSPGTSGGADQETQYF	TGTGCCAGCAGCCCCGGGACTAGCGGGGGGGCGGACCAAGAGACCCAGTACTTC
14	TRBV5-5	many	TRBJ2-7	.	CASSLDRGGYEQYF	TGTGCCAGCAGCTTGGACCGGGGTGGGTACGAGCAGTACTTC
13	TRBV12-3/TRBV12-4	many	TRBJ1-2	.	CASSSGGLNGYTF	TGTGCCAGCAGTTCCGGGGGGTTAAATGGCTACACCTTC
16	TRBV29-1	many	TRBJ1-2	TRBD1	CSVWGDRGAVNYGYTF	TGCAGCGTTTGGGGGGACAGGGGTGCAGTTAACTATGGCTACACCTTC
15	TRBV6-5	many	TRBJ2-2	TRBD1	CASSVQGAGTGELFF	TGTGCCAGCAGCGTACAGGGGGCGGGGACCGGGGAGCTGTTTTTT
16	TRBV20-1	many	TRBJ1-2	.	CSAKDRTGQDNYGYTF	TGCAGTGCCAAAGACCGAACAGGGCAGGATAACTATGGCTACACCTTC
14	TRBV9	once	TRBJ2-5	.	CASSVLGGRETQYF	TGTGCCAGCAGCGTATTAGGGGGTCGAGAGACCCAGTACTTC
14	TRBV20-1	many	TRBJ1-2	.	CSARDWQLNYGYTF	TGCAGTGCTAGAGATTGGCAGCTTAACTATGGCTACACCTTC
18	TRBV28	few	TRBJ1-5	TRBD1	CASSRTWDRTYSNQPQHF	TGTGCCAGCAGCCGCACTTGGGACAGAACTTATAGCAATCAGCCCCAGCATTTT
18	TRBV6-1	few	TRBJ2-6	TRBD2	CASSEAGGGASGANVLTF	TGTGCCAGCAGTGAAGCGGGCGGGGGGGCCTCCGGGGCCAACGTCCTGACTTTC
15	TRBV4-3	many	TRBJ1-2	.	CASSQASISNYGYTF	TGCGCCAGCAGCCAAGCATCAATTTCTAACTATGGCTACACCTTC
14	TRBV20-1	.	TRBJ1-1	.	CSARDRRKSTEAFF	TGCAGTGCTAGAGATCGACGGAAGAGCACTGAAGCTTTCTTT
13	TRBV12-3/TRBV12-4	many	TRBJ1-1	.	CASISFANTEAFF	TGTGCCAGCATCTCGTTTGCGAACACTGAAGCTTTCTTT
13	TRBV15	many	TRBJ1-1	.	CATSREGGTEAFF	TGTGCCACCAGCAGAGAGGGGGGCACTGAAGCTTTCTTT
16	TRBV10-3	many	TRBJ2-2	TRBD2	CAISTIAGATPGELFF	TGTGCCATCAGTACGATAGCGGGGGCCACCCCCGGGGAGCTGTTTTTT
15	TRBV9	many	TRBJ1-5	.	CASSEGHNSNQPQHF	TGTGCCAGCAGCGAGGGCCATAATAGCAATCAGCCCCAGCATTTT
14	TRBV18	many	TRBJ1-2	.	CASSPWADNYGYTF	TGTGCCAGCTCACCATGGGCAGATAACTATGGCTACACCTTC
13	TRBV12-3/TRBV12-4	many	TRBJ1-2	.	CASSLALLAGYTF	TGTGCCAGCAGTTTAGCGTTGTTGGCGGGCTACACCTTC
14	TRBV12-3/TRBV12-4	many	TRBJ2-7	.	CASSFGLHSYEQYF	TGTGCCAGCAGTTTCGGACTGCACTCCTACGAGCAGTACTTC
17	TRBV5-1	.	TRBJ2-7	.	CASSLGFRRGSSYEQYF	TGCGCCAGCAGCTTGGGTTTTAGGCGAGGGAGCTCCTACGAGCAGTACTTC
15	TRBV6-5	many	TRBJ1-5	.	CASSHGQFSNQPQHF	TGTGCCAGCAGCCACGGACAGTTTAGCAATCAGCCCCAGCATTTT
14	TRBV12-3/TRBV12-4	many	TRBJ2-3	TRBD1	CASSLGQGTDTQYF	TGTGCCAGCAGTTTGGGACAGGGGACAGATACGCAGTATTTT
15	TRBV18	many	TRBJ1-1	.	CASSPSAQRHTEAFF	TGTGCCAGCTCACCGTCAGCACAGCGCCACACTGAAGCTTTCTTT
14	TRBV28	.	TRBJ1-1	.	CASSLIGLDGNAFF	TGTGCCAGCAGTTTAATTGGGTTAGACGGTAACGCTTTCTTT
15	TRBV7-3	many	TRBJ2-5	TRBD2	CASSLSPSGGQTQYF	TGTGCCAGCAGCTTAAGCCCTAGCGGGGGGCAGACCCAGTACTTC
17	TRBV12-3/TRBV12-4	.	TRBJ1-2	TRBD1	CASSPGDRAESNYGYTF	TGTGCCAGCAGTCCCGGGGACAGGGCCGAGTCTAACTATGGCTACACCTTC
14	TRBV30	few	TRBJ1-2	TRBD1	CAWSMTGTSYGYTF	TGTGCCTGGAGTATGACAGGGACATCCTATGGCTACACCTTC
14	TRBV12-3/TRBV12-4	.	TRBJ1-1	TRBD1	CASSRKTGYPEAFF	TGTGCCAGCAGTCGGAAGACAGGGTACCCTGAAGCTTTCTTT
15	TRBV15	.	TRBJ2-7	.	CATSRDLSADYEQYF	TGTGCCACCAGCAGAGATCTTTCGGCGGACTACGAGCAGTACTTC
15	TRBV6-5	many	TRBJ1-2	.	CASKGLSTRPYGYTF	TGTGCCAGCAAAGGGTTATCCACCCGACCCTATGGCTACACCTTC
15	TRBV6-5	.	TRBJ2-7	.	CASSWGDTDSYEQYF	TGTGCCAGCAGTTGGGGGGACACTGACTCCTACGAGCAGTACTTC
15	TRBV20-1	.	TRBJ1-2	.	CSARGDMGQRIGYTF	TGCAGTGCTAGAGGGGATATGGGGCAGAGAATCGGCTACACCTTC
14	TRBV5-6	few	TRBJ2-5	.	CASSLDLAFETQYF	TGTGCCAGCAGCTTGGACCTAGCGTTCGAGACCCAGTACTTC